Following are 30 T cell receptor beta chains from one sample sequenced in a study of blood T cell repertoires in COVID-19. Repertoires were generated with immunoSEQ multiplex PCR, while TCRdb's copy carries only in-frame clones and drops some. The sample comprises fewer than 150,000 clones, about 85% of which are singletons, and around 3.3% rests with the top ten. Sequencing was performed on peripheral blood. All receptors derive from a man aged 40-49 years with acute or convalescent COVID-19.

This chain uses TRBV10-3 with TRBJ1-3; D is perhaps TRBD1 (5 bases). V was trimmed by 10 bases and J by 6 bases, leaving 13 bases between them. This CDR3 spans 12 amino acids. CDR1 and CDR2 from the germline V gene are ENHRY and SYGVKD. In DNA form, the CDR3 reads TGTGCCACCTCGGGGGGAGAAAACACCATATATTTT. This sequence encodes CATSGGENTIYF.

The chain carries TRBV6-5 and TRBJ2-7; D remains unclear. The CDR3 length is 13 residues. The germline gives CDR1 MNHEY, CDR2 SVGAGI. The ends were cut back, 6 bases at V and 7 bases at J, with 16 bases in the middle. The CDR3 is CASSRLTRWEQYF. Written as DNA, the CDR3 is TGTGCCAGCAGCCGACTGACGCGATGGGAGCAGTACTTC.

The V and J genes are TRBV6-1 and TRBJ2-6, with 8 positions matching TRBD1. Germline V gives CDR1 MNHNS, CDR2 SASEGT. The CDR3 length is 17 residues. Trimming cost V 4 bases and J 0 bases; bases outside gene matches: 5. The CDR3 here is CASSAFTGGSGANVLTF. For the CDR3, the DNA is TGTGCCAGCAGTGCCTTTACAGGGGGCTCTGGGGCCAACGTCCTGACTTTC.

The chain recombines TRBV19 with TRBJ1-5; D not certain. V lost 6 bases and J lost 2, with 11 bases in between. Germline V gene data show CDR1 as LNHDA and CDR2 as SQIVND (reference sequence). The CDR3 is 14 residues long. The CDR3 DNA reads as TGTGCCAGTAGGAAACTACTTGGCAATCAGCCCCAGCATTTT. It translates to CASRKLLGNQPQHF.

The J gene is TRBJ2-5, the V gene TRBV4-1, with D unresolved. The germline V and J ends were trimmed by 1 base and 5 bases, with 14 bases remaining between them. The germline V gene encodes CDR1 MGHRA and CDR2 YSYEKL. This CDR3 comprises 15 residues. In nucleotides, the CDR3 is TGCGCCAGCAGCCAAGTTGGTTCAGGCCAGGAGACCCAGTACTTC. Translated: CASSQVGSGQETQYF.

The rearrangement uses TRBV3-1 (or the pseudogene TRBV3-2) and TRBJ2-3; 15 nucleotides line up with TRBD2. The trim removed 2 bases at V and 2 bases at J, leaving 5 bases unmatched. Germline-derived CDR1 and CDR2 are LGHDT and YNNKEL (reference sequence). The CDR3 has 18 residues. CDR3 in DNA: TGTGCCAGCAGCCAACCCGGGACTAGCGGGGGGTACACAGATACGCAGTATTTT. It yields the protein CASSQPGTSGGYTDTQYF.

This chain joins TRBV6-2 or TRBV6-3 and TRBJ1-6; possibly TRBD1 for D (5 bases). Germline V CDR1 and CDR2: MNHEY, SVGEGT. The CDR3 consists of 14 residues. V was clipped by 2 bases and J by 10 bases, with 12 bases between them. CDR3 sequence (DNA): TGTGCCAGCAGTTACGGGCAGGGAGGCTCACCCCTCCACTTT. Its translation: CASSYGQGGSPLHF.

CDR3 loop: CASSQLDRVTEAFF. The DNA of the CDR3 is TGTGCCAGCTCGCAATTGGACAGGGTCACTGAAGCTTTCTTT. The J gene is TRBJ1-1, the V gene TRBV18; 8 bases map to TRBD1. Germline V gene data show CDR1 as KGHSH and CDR2 as LQKENI. The CDR3 length is 14 residues. V trimming: 6 bases; J trimming: 4 bases; junction bases outside the gene matches: 7.

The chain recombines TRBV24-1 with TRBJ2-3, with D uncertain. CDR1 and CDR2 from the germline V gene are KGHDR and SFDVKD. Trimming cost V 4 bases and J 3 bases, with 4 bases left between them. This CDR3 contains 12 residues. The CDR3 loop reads CATSDKTDTQYF. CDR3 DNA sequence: TGTGCCACCAGTGACAAAACAGATACGCAGTATTTT.

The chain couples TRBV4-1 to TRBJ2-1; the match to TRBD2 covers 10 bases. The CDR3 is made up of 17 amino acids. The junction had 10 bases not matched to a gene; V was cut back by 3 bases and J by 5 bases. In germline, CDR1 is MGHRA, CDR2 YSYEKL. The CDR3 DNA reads TGCGCCAGCAGCCACTCCGAGGGTACTAGCGGGAACAATGAGCAGTTCTTC. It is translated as CASSHSEGTSGNNEQFF.

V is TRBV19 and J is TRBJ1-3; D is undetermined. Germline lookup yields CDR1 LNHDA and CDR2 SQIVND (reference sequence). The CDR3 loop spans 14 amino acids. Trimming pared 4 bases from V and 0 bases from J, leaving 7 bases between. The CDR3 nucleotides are TGTGCCAGTAGTACGCACAACTCTGGAAACACCATATATTTT. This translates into CASSTHNSGNTIYF.

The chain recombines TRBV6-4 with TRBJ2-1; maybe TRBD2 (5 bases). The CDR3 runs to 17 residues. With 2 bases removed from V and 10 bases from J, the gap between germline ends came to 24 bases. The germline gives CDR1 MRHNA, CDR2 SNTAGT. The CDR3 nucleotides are TGTGCCAGCAGTGACCCCCCGGGAATCCCGGGTCCTTGGGAGCAGTTCTTC. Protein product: CASSDPPGIPGPWEQFF.

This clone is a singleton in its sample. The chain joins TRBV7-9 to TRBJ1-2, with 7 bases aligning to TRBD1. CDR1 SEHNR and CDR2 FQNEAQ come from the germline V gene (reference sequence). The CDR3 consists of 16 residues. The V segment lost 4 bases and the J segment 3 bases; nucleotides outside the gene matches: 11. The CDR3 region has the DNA TGTGCCAGCAGCTCGGCCATTACAGGGGACCACTATGGCTACACCTTC. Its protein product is CASSSAITGDHYGYTF.

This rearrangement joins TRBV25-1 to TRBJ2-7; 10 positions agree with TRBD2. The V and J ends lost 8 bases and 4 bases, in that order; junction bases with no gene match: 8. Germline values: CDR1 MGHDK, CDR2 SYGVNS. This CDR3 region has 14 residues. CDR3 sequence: CASRPASGGYEQYF. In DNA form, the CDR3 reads TGTGCCAGCCGACCAGCTAGCGGGGGTTACGAGCAGTACTTC.

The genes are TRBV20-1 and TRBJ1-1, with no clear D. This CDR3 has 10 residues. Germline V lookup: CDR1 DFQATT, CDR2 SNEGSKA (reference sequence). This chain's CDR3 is CSQSGTEAFF. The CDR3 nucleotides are TGCAGCCAGAGCGGTACTGAAGCTTTCTTT.

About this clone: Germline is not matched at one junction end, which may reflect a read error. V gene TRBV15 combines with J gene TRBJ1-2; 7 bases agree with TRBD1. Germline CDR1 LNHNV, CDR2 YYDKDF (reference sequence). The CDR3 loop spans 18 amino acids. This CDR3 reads CATSRDKGVAGGSYSYTF. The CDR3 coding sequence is TGTGCCACCAGCAGAGATAAGGGGGTGGCAGGGGGATCCTATAGCTACACCTTC. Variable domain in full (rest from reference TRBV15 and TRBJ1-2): DAMVIQNPRYQVTQFGKPVTLSCSQTLNHNVMYWYQQKSSQAPKLLFHYYDKDFNNEADTPDNFQSRRPNTSFCFLDIRSPGLGDTAMYLCATSRDKGVAGGSYSYTFGSGTRLTVV.

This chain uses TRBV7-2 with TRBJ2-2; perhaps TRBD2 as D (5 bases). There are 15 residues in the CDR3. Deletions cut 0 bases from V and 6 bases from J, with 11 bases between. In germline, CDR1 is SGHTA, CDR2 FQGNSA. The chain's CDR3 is CASSLAAGAAGELFF. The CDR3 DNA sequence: TGTGCCAGCAGCTTAGCAGCCGGAGCGGCCGGGGAGCTGTTTTTT.

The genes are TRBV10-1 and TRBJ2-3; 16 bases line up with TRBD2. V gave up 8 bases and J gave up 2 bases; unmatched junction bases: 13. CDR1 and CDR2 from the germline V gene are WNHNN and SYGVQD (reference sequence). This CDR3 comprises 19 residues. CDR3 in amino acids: CASYRSGLAGGPSTDTQYF. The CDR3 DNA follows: TGCGCCAGCTACCGGTCGGGACTAGCGGGGGGGCCTTCCACAGATACGCAGTATTTT.

The CDR3 loop is CASRRQGALAQHF. The CDR3, as DNA: TGTGCCAGCAGGAGACAGGGGGCCCTGGCCCAGCATTTT. The rearrangement uses TRBV12-3 or TRBV12-4 and TRBJ1-5, with 10 bases fitting TRBD1. The CDR3 loop spans 13 amino acids. V dropped 6 bases and J dropped 11; count of bases not matched to a gene: 7.

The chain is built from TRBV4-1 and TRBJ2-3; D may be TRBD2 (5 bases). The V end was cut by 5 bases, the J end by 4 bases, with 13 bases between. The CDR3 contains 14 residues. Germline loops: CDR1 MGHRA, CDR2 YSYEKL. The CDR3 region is CASSKAAGADTQYF. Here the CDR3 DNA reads TGCGCCAGCAGCAAAGCGGCCGGGGCAGATACGCAGTATTTT.

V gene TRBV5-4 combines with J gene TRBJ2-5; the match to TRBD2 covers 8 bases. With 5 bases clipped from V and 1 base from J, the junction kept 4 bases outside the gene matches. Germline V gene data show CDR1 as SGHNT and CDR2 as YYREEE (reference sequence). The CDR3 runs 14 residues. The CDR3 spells CASRGLGTQETQYF. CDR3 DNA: TGTGCCAGCAGGGGACTAGGGACCCAAGAGACCCAGTACTTC.

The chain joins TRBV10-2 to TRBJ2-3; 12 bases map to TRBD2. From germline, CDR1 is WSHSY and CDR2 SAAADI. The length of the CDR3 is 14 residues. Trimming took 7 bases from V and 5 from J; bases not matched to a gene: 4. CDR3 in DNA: TGCGCCAGCACCCTAGCGGGGGGGCAAGATACGCAGTATTTT. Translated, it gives CASTLAGGQDTQYF.

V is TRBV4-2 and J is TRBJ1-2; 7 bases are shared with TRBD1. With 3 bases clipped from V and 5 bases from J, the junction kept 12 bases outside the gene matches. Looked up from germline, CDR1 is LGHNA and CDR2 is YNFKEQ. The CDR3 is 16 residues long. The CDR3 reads CASSQATRDSDYGYTF. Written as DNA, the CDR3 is TGTGCCAGCAGCCAGGCTACCCGGGACAGCGATTATGGCTACACCTTC.

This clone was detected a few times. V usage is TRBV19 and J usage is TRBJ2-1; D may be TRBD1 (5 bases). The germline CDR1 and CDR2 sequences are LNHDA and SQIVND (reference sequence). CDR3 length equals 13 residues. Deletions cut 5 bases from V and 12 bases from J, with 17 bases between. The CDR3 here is CASSPTLRVVQFF. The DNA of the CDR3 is TGTGCCAGTAGTCCGACTCTCAGGGTCGTGCAGTTCTTC.

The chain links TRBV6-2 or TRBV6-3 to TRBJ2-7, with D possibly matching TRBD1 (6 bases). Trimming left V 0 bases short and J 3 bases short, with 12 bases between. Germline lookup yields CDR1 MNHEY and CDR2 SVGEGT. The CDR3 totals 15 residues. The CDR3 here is CASSYSRGSDYEQYF. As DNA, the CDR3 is TGTGCCAGCAGTTACTCGAGGGGGAGCGACTACGAGCAGTACTTC.

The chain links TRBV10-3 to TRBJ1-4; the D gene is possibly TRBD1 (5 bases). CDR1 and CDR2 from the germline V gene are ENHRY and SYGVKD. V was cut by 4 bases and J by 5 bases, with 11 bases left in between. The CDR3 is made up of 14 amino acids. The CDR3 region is CAISGGGSNEKLFF. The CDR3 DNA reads TGTGCCATCAGTGGGGGGGGATCAAATGAAAAACTGTTTTTT.

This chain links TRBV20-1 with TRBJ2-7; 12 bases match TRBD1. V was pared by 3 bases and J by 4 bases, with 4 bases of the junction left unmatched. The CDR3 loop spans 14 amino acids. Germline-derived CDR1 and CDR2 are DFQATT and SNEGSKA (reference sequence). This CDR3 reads CSASPGQGAYEQYF. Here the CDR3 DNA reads TGCAGTGCTAGTCCGGGACAGGGGGCTTACGAGCAGTACTTC.

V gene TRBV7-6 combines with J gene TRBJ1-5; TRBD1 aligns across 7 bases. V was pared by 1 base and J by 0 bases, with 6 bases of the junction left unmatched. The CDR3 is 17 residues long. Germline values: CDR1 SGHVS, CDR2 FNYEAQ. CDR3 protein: CASSLGLRGHSNQPQHF. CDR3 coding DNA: TGTGCCAGCAGCTTAGGTTTGAGGGGGCATAGCAATCAGCCCCAGCATTTT.

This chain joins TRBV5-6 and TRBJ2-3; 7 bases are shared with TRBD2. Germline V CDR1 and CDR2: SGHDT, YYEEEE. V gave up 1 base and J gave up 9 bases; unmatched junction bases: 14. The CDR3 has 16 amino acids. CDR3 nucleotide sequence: TGTGCCAGCAGCTTGACGCGGCTAGTGGGGGGAGGGACGCAGTATTTT. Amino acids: CASSLTRLVGGGTQYF.

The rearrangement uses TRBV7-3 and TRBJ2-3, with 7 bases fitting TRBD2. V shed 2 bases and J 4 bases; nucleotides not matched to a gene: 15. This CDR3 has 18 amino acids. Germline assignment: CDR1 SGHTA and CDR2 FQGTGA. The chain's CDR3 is CASSLRGGGENTADTQYF. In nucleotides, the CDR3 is TGTGCCAGCAGCTTACGGGGCGGGGGAGAGAATACCGCAGATACGCAGTATTTT.